The entry that follows covers one T cell receptor (beta chain) sequence. The CDR3 runs to 13 residues. The ends were cut back, 4 bases at V and 6 bases at J, with 7 bases in the middle. Germline V CDR1 and CDR2: MNHEY, SMNVEV (reference sequence). Original handling: Estimates of nucleated cell counts were drawn from the amplification of reference gene primers. Generated by immunoSEQ multiplex PCR, the TCRdb table keeps only in-frame clones and is missing some. From that table come the V and J calls and clone size; the DNA was used to work out D and trimming. This sample has fewer than 65,000 clones, with just under 80% found just once. The data belong to a study of blood T cell repertoires in COVID-19. The wider study: Acute and convalescent COVID-19 samples came from the United States, Italy and Spain.

Sequenced sample: peripheral blood. V is TRBV27 and J is TRBJ1-6, with D unresolved. This receptor was obtained from a human donor in a cohort sampled during active COVID-19. CDR3 sequence (DNA): TGTGCCAGCAGTTCTAAGAGTAATTCACCCCTCCACTTT. Encoded protein: CASSSKSNSPLHF.